This T cell receptor beta chain appears in the sequencing data of a study of cytomegalovirus exposure and HLA in healthy donors. Study-wide findings and caveats: Analysis was carried out at a later point, and it linked a missense DCLRE1C variant to TCR beta V- and J-gene trimming. HLA alleles were associated with fewer than 20,000 TCR beta sequences in a later analysis at 0.05 false discovery rate.

This CDR3 has 13 residues. V lost 2 bases and J 5 bases, leaving 11 bases between the germline ends. CDR1 and CDR2 (germline): SGHDT, YYEEEE. As concerns this clone: Its antigen is unknown.

It was with 60 Vbeta and 13 Jbeta primers that the PCR ran. The protocol was immunoSEQ multiplex PCR, while the TCRdb copy is restricted to in-frame clones and leaves out a portion. This table lists 150,000 to 200,000 clones. J is TRBJ2-7 and V is TRBV5-6, with D perhaps matching TRBD1 (5 bases). The sample consisted of PBMCs. This receptor was taken from a woman aged 18-35 years in good health and CMV-seropositive. CDR3 nucleotide sequence: TGTGCCAGCAGCTTTACACAGGAGAACGAGCAGTACTTC. It encodes CASSFTQENEQYF.